This T cell receptor beta chain was sequenced for a study of T cell responses to AZD1222 COVID-19 vaccine. The wider study: Second-dose recipients at about 4 or about 12 weeks were treated as one pooled group.

Here immunoSEQ multiplex PCR was the method, and the copy in TCRdb shows in-frame clones only, minus some. The profile covers some 150,000 clones, with around 90% appearing a single time and roughly 5.5% taken by the ten largest. Comments on this clone: One end of the junction fails to match germline, which may point to a read error.

This CDR3 has 13 amino acids. Looked up from germline, CDR1 is SEHNR and CDR2 is FQNEAQ (reference sequence). The chain employs TRBV7-9 and TRBJ1-3; D may be TRBD1 (6 bases). The clonotype originates from an adult in good health. Sample: peripheral blood, taken on day 0 of AZD1222 vaccination. The CDR3 sequence: CASSRGTPKFAHF. Written as DNA, the CDR3 is TGTGCCAGCAGCCGCGGGACACCAAAGTTTGCCCATTTT.